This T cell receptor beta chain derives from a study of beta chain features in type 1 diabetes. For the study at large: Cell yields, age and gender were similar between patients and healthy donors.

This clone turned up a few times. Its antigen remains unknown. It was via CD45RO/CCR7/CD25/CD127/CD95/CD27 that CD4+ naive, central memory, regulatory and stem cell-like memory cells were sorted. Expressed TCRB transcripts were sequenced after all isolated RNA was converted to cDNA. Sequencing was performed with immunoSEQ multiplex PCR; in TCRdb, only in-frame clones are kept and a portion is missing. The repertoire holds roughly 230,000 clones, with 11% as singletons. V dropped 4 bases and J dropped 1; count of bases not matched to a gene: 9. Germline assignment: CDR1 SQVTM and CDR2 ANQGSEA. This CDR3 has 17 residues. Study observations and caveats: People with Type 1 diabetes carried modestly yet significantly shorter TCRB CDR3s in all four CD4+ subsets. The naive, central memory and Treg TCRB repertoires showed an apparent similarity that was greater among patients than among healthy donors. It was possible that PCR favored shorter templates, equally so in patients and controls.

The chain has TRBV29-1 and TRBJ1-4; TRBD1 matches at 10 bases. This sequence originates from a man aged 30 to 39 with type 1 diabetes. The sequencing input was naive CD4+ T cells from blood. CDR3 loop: CSVGGETGGRTNEKLFF. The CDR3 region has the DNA TGCAGCGTTGGAGGGGAGACAGGGGGCAGAACTAATGAAAAACTGTTTTTT.